This section outlines one T cell receptor beta chain sequence together with its context. Its specificity is not known. A mixed TRB-A/B primer pool amplified rearranged TRB by multiplex touch-down PCR. TCRdb called the multiplex PCR reads again in MiXCR, with one record for every CDR3 protein. The sample yields about 2,400 distinct CDR3 sequences, under 35% seen once. CDR3 length equals 13 residues. V was trimmed by 6 bases and J by 5 bases, leaving 13 bases between them. The sample is drawn from a study of T cell repertoires in aging, cancer and after chemotherapy. Study observations and caveats: Compared with age-matched healthy donors, untreated hematological or solid cancer patients showed higher blood TCR clonality.

Peripheral blood genomic DNA, not sorted cells or RNA, was the template. The receptor was isolated from a human donor with a solid tumor. What was sequenced was blood. The genes are TRBV12-3 or TRBV12-4 and TRBJ1-2; TRBD1 might be the D (6 bases). CDR3 nucleotide sequence: TGTGCCAGCAGCTCTAGGACAGTTTATGGCTACACCTTC. Amino acids: CASSSRTVYGYTF.